The sequence of this TCR beta chain was determined in a study of blood T cell repertoires in COVID-19. Across the whole study: From the United States, Italy and Spain came samples of acute and convalescent COVID-19.

Sequencing used immunoSEQ multiplex PCR; TCRdb keeps in-frame clones, though not all of them. This table holds about 240,000 clones, roughly 80% found once. Germline lookup yields CDR1 SEHNR and CDR2 FQNEAQ (reference sequence). The V gene lost 1 base and the J gene lost 1 base, with 4 bases spanning the gap. The CDR3 covers 13 residues. The source is a woman aged 55-69 years with active or convalescent COVID-19. Material for sequencing was peripheral blood. The chain has TRBV7-9 and TRBJ2-5; D is uncertain. As DNA, the CDR3 is TGTGCCAGCAGCTTAGGGCCCCAAGAGACCCAGTACTTC. Residues: CASSLGPQETQYF.